A single sample is the source of the 6 T cell receptor beta chains below, sequenced in a study of blood T cells in healthy people across ages. Then a second PCR, running about 6 to 11 cycles, was carried out with a sample-barcoded 5' primer and a J-beta primer mix. MiXCR was run by TCRdb on the 5' RACE reads, yielding one entry per CDR3 protein. Altogether about 1,600,000 distinct CDR3 sequences are present, around 39% being singletons, with the ten largest covering 7.9%. Sequencing input: blood. Every receptor here comes from a woman aged 18-29 years in good health.

The CDR3 DNA follows: TGTGCCTGGAGTGTCGCAGGGGGATCTGGTGGCTACACCTTC. As protein: CAWSVAGGSGGYTF. The rearrangement uses TRBV30 and TRBJ1-2, with 7 bases that match TRBD1. J lost 7 bases, V lost 0 bases, and 8 bases had no gene match. This CDR3 spans 14 amino acids. The germline gives CDR1 GTSNPN, CDR2 SVGIG (reference sequence).

This clonotype occurred a few times. This sequence joins TRBV10-3 and TRBJ2-5; D gene uncertain. With 0 bases removed from V and 4 bases from J, the gap between germline ends came to 6 bases. There are 13 residues in the CDR3. CDR1 is ENHRY and CDR2 is SYGVKD in the germline V gene. The CDR3 nucleotides are TGTGCCATCAGTGAGTCCCCCTTAGAGACCCAGTACTTC. Its translation is CAISESPLETQYF.

The chain couples TRBV12-3 or TRBV12-4 to TRBJ1-5; the match to TRBD1 covers 9 bases. The CDR3 runs 14 residues. V gave up 6 bases and J gave up 7 bases; unmatched junction bases: 7. The CDR3 DNA reads as TGTGCCAGCAGCCGGGGACAGGGCTGGCAGCCCCAGCATTTT. Residues: CASSRGQGWQPQHF.

This clonotype has more than one count but fewer than ten. The chain carries TRBV6-5 and TRBJ2-3; D may be TRBD1 (6 bases). Germline CDR1 MNHEY, CDR2 SVGAGI. V lost 6 bases, J lost 2 bases, and 12 bases lay in between. The CDR3 has 14 residues. The CDR3 reads CASSLTGPTDTQYF. CDR3 sequence (DNA): TGTGCCAGCAGCCTAACAGGGCCCACAGATACGCAGTATTTT.

The chain joins TRBV7-3 to TRBJ2-7, with a weak D call TRBD1 (5 bases). Per the germline V gene, CDR1 is SGHTA and CDR2 is FQGTGA. The V end was cut by 2 bases, the J end by 5 bases, with 10 bases between. The CDR3 loop spans 13 amino acids. The CDR3 here is CASSLGAGHEQYF. The CDR3 DNA reads TGTGCCAGCAGCTTAGGGGCTGGACACGAGCAGTACTTC.

This clonotype has a handful of counts. The rearrangement joins TRBV5-1 to TRBJ2-7; D is uncertain. From germline, CDR1 is SGHRS and CDR2 YFSETQ. CDR3 length equals 15 residues. Trimming left V 2 bases short and J 6 bases short, with 18 bases between. The CDR3 DNA reads TGCGCCAGCAGCTTTGAGATCGGGTTGGCTTTCGAGCAGTACTTC. Amino acids: CASSFEIGLAFEQYF. Variable domain in full (rest from reference TRBV5-1 and TRBJ2-7): KAGVTQTPRYLIKTRGQQVTLSCSPISGHRSVSWYQQTPGQGLQFLFEYFSETQRNKGNFPGRFSGRQFSNSRSEMNVSTLELGDSALYLCASSFEIGLAFEQYFGPGTRLTVT.